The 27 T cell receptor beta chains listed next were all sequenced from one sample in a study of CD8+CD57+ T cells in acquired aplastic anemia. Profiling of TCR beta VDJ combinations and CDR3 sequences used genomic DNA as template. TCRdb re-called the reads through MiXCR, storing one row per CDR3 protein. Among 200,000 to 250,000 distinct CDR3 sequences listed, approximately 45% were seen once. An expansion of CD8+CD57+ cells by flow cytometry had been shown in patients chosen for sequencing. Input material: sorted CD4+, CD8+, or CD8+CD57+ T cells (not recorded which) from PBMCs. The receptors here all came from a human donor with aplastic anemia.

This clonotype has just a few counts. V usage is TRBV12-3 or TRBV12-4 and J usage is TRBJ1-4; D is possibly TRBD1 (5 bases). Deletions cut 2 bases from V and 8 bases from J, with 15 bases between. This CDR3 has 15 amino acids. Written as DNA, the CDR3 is TGTGCCAGCAGTTTATACGGTGGAGGGGAGGAAAAACTGTTTTTT. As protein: CASSLYGGGEEKLFF.

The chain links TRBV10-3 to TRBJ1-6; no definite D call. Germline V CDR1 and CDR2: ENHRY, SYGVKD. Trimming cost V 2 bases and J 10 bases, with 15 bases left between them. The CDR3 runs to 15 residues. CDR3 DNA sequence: TGTGCCATCAGTGAGCTTGGAGGGTCGGGCTCACCCCTCCACTTT. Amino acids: CAISELGGSGSPLHF.

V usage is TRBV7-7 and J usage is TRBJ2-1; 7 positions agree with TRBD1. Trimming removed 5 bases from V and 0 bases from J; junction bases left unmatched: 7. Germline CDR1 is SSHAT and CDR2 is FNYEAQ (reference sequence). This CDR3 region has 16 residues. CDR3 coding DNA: TGTGCCAGCAGCATCGACAGGGATAGCTCCTACAATGAGCAGTTCTTC. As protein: CASSIDRDSSYNEQFF.

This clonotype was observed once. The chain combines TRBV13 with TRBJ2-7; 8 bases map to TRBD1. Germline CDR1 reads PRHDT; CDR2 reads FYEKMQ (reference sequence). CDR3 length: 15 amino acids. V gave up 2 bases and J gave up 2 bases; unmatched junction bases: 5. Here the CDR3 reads CASSLQGAEAYEQYF. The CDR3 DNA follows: TGTGCCAGCAGCTTACAGGGGGCGGAAGCCTACGAGCAGTACTTC.

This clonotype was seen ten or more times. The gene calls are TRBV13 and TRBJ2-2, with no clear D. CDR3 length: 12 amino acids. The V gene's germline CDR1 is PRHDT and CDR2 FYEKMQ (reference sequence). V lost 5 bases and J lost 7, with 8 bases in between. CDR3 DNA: TGTGCCAGCAGCCCGCTAAACGGGGAGCTGTTTTTT. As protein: CASSPLNGELFF.

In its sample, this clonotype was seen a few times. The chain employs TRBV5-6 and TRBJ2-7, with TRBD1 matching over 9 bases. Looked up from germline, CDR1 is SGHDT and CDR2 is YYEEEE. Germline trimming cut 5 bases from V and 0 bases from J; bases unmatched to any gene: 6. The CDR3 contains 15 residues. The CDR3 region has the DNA TGTGCCAGCAGTTCTACAGGGGGCCTCTCCTACGAGCAGTACTTC. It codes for CASSSTGGLSYEQYF.

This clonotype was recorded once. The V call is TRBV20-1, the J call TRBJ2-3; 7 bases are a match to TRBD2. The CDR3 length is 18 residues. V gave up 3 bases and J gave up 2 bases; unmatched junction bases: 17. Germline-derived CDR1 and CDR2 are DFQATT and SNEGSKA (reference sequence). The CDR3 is CSASIGAERDKYTDTQYF. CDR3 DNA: TGCAGTGCTAGCATAGGGGCGGAGCGGGATAAATACACAGATACGCAGTATTTT.

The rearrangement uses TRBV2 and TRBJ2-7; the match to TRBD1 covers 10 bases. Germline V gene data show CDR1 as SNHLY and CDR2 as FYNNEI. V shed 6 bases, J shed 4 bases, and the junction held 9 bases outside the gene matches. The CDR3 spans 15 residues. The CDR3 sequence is CASSFGQGGPYEQYF. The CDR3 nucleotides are TGTGCCAGCAGCTTTGGACAGGGGGGGCCTTACGAGCAGTACTTC.

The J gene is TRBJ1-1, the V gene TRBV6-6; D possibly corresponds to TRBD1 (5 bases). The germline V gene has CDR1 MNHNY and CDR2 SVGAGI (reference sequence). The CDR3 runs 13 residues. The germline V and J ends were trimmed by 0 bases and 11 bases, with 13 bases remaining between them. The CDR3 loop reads CASSYSTGTPAFF. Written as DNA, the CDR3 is TGTGCCAGCAGTTACTCGACTGGGACTCCGGCTTTCTTT.

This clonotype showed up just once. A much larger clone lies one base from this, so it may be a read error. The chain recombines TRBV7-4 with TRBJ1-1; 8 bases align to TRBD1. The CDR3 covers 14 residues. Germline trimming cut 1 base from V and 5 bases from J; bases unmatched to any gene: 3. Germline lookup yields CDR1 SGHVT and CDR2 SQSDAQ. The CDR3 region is CASSLEQGGTEAFF. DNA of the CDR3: TGTGCCAGCAGCTTAGAACAGGGGGGAACTGAAGCTTTCTTT.

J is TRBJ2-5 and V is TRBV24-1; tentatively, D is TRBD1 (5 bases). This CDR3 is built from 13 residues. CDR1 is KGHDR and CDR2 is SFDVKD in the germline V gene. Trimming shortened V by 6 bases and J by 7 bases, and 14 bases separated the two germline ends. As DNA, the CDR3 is TGTGCCACCAGTAGTATGGGGCAAATGACCCAGTACTTC. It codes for CATSSMGQMTQYF.

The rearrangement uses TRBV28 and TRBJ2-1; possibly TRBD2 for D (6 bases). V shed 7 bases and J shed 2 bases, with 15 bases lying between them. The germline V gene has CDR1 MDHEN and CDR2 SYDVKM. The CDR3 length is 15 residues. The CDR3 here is CASKRGSTTYNEQFF. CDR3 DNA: TGTGCCAGCAAACGGGGGAGTACCACCTACAATGAGCAGTTCTTC.

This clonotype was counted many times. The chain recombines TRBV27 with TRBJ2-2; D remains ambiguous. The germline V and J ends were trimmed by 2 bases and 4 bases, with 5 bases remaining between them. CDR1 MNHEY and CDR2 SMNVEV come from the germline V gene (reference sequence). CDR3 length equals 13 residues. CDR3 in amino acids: CASSLGTTGELFF. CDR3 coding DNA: TGTGCCAGCAGTTTAGGTACCACCGGGGAGCTGTTTTTT.

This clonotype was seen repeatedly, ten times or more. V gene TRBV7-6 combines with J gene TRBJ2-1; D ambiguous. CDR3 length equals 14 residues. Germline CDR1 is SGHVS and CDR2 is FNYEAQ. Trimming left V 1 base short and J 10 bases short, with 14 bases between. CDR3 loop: CASSLGLMSPEQFF. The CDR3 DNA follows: TGTGCCAGCAGCTTAGGCCTTATGAGTCCCGAGCAGTTCTTC.

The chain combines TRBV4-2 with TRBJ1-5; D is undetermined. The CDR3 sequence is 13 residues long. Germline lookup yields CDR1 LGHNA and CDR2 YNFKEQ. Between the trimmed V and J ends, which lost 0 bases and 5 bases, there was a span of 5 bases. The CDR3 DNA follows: TGTGCCAGCAGCCAAGATAGGCATCAGCCCCAGCATTTT. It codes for CASSQDRHQPQHF.

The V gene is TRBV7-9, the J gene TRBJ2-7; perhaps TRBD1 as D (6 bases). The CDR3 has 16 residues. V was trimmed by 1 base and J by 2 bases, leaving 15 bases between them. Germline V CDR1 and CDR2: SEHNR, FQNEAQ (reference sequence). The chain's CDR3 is CASSLGAKDSPYEQYF. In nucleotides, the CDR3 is TGTGCCAGCAGCTTAGGGGCCAAGGACAGCCCCTACGAGCAGTACTTC.

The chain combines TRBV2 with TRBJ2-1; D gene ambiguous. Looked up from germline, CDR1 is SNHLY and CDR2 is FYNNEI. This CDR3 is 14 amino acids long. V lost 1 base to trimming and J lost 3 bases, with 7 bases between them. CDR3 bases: TGTGCCAGCAGTGAAGGGCAGAACTACAATGAGCAGTTCTTC. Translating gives CASSEGQNYNEQFF.

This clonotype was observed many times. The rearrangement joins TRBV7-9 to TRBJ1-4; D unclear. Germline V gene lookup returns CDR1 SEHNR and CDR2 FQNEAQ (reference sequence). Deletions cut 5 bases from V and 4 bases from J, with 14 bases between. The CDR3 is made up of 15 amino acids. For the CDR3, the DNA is TGTGCCAGCAGCAATGTCAAGAGTATTAATGAAAAACTGTTTTTT. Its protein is CASSNVKSINEKLFF.

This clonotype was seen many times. CDR3 region: CSVEYRDRRFEAFF. CDR3 sequence (DNA): TGCAGCGTTGAGTACCGGGACAGAAGATTTGAAGCTTTCTTT. This rearrangement joins TRBV29-1 to TRBJ1-1, with 7 bases identical to TRBD1. CDR3 length equals 14 residues. Germline assignment: CDR1 SQVTM and CDR2 ANQGSEA. V gave up 3 bases and J gave up 7 bases; unmatched junction bases: 11.

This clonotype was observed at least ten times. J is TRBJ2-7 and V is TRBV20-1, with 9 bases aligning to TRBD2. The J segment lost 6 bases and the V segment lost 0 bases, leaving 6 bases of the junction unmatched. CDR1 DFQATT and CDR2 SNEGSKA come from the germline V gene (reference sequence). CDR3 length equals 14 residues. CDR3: CSARDIAGASEQYF. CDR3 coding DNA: TGCAGTGCTAGAGATATAGCGGGAGCATCCGAGCAGTACTTC.

This CDR3 is CASSPRTPPEQYF. CDR3 coding DNA: TGTGCCAGCAGCCCAAGGACTCCGCCCGAGCAGTACTTC. This rearrangement joins TRBV7-2 to TRBJ2-7, with D possibly being TRBD2 (5 bases). CDR1 and CDR2 from the germline V gene are SGHTA and FQGNSA. The germline V and J ends were trimmed by 5 bases and 6 bases, with 14 bases remaining between them. The CDR3 contains 13 residues.

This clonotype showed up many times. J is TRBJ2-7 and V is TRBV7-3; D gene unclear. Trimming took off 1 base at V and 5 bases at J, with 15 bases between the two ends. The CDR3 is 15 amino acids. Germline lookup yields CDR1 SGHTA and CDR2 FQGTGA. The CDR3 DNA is TGTGCCAGCAGCTTAAGCTTGGGTCAGGATGACGAGCAGTACTTC. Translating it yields CASSLSLGQDDEQYF.

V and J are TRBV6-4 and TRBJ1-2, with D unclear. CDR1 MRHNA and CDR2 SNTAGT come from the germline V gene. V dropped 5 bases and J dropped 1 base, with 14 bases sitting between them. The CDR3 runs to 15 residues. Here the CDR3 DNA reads TGTGCCAGCAGTCGGACTGCTGGGGATAACTATGGCTACACCTTC. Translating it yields CASSRTAGDNYGYTF.

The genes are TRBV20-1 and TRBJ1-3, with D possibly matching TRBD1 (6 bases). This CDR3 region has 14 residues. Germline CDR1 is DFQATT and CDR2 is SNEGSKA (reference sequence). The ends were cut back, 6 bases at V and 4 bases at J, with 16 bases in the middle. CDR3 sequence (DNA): TGCAGTGCCCCCAACAGGGTCCACGGAAACACCATATATTTT. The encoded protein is CSAPNRVHGNTIYF.

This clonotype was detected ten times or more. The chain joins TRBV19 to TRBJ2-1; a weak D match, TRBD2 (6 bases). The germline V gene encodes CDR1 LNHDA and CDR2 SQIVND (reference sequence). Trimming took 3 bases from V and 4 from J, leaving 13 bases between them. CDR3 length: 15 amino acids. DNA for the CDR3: TGTGCCAGTAGTATCTCGGGTGGGGGGTACAATGAGCAGTTCTTC. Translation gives CASSISGGGYNEQFF.

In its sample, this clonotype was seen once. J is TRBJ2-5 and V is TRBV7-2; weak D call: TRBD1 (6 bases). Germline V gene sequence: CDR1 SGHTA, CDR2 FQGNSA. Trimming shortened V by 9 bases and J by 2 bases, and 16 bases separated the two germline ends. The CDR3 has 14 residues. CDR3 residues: CASQQGWWQETQYF. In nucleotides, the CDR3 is TGTGCCAGTCAACAGGGATGGTGGCAAGAGACCCAGTACTTC.

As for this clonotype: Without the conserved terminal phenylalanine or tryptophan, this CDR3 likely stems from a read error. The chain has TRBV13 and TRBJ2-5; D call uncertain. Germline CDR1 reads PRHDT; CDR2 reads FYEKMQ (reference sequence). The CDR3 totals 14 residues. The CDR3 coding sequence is TGTGCCAGCAACTTAAGGCAGAACCAAGAGACCCAGTACTCC. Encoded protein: CASNLRQNQETQYS.